Detailed here is one TCR beta chain. Antigen unknown. Template switching, a step in the protocol, added a universal primer site, and cDNA carried unique molecular identifiers. A single record per CDR3 protein comes from TCRdb applying MiXCR to the 5' RACE reads. The sample holds approximately 190,000 distinct CDR3 sequences; approximately 15% are singletons and the top ten take roughly two fifths. This entry is derived from a study of identical twins. Overall study results and limits: Its conclusions, products of cross-sectional statistical analysis, did not come from following the same donors.

Germline V gene data show CDR1 as SGHDN and CDR2 as FVKESK. Trimming pared 7 bases from V and 0 bases from J, leaving 9 bases between. The CDR3 is 14 amino acids. A further study also used this sample, focusing on T cells expressing NK-cell markers.

This receptor was taken from a woman aged 18-35 years in good health. The V and J genes are TRBV14 and TRBJ2-2, with D possibly being TRBD2 (5 bases). Sequences were obtained from CD8+ T cells sorted from blood. For the CDR3, the DNA is TGTGCCAGCAATAGCGCTGCGAACACCGGGGAGCTGTTTTTT. It translates to CASNSAANTGELFF.